The 25 T cell receptor beta chains below were found in one sample sequenced in a study of beta chain features in type 1 diabetes. Since all of the isolated RNA was reverse transcribed, expressed TCRB transcripts were what got sequenced. TCRdb keeps only in-frame clones here, not all; method: immunoSEQ multiplex PCR. The data hold about 900,000 clones, with 15% to 20% observed a single time. The specimen was naive CD4+ T cells from blood. The receptors here all came from a woman under 30 in good health.

This clone was picked up a small number of times. J is TRBJ1-4 and V is TRBV7-9; no reliable D call. The CDR3 totals 14 residues. The V and J ends lost 1 base and 0 bases respectively, with 3 bases between them. Germline CDR1 reads SEHNR; CDR2 reads FQNEAQ (reference sequence). The CDR3 DNA sequence: TGTGCCAGCAGCTTAGGGACAACTAATGAAAAACTGTTTTTT. It specifies CASSLGTTNEKLFF.

The chain is built from TRBV29-1 and TRBJ1-4; D is undetermined. Germline V gene data show CDR1 as SQVTM and CDR2 as ANQGSEA. V lost 8 bases, J lost 8 bases, and 18 bases lay in between. The CDR3 extends over 13 amino acids. The CDR3 here is CSTRTAGREKLFF. CDR3 DNA: TGCAGCACTCGGACCGCCGGAAGGGAAAAACTGTTTTTT.

The chain combines TRBV6-5 with TRBJ2-7; D is perhaps TRBD2 (5 bases). Germline CDR1 is MNHEY and CDR2 is SVGAGI. The CDR3 covers 13 residues. V lost 8 bases to trimming and J lost 2 bases, with 13 bases between them. In DNA form, the CDR3 reads TGTGCCAGCGGACCCATCGGGACCTACGAGCAGTACTTC. Protein: CASGPIGTYEQYF.

This clone has just a few counts. This chain uses TRBV7-2 with TRBJ2-3; possible D gene TRBD2, 6 bases. The germline CDR1 and CDR2 sequences are SGHTA and FQGNSA. CDR3 size: 16 residues. Trimming took off 2 bases at V and 0 bases at J, with 12 bases between the two ends. DNA of the CDR3: TGTGCCAGCAGCTTAAGGGGCGGGACTAGCACAGATACGCAGTATTTT. It encodes CASSLRGGTSTDTQYF.

The rearrangement joins TRBV7-9 to TRBJ1-2; D remains unclear. V lost 5 bases to trimming and J lost 6 bases, with 13 bases between them. Per the germline V gene, CDR1 is SEHNR and CDR2 is FQNEAQ (reference sequence). CDR3 length: 13 residues. This chain's CDR3 is CASSRVTADGYTF. The CDR3 DNA reads as TGTGCCAGCAGCCGAGTAACCGCCGATGGCTACACCTTC.

Turning to this clone: In the same sample, other DNA sequences code for this CDR3. This sequence joins TRBV7-9 and TRBJ1-1; weak D call: TRBD1 (5 bases). Between the trimmed V and J ends, which lost 2 bases and 3 bases, there was a span of 7 bases. The CDR3 is 13 residues long. Per germline, CDR1 SEHNR and CDR2 FQNEAQ (reference sequence). The CDR3 nucleotides are TGTGCCAGCAGCTTATTAGGGGACACTGAAGCTTTCTTT. Translated, it gives CASSLLGDTEAFF.

The chain recombines TRBV4-3 with TRBJ1-3; D ambiguous. The CDR3 extends over 15 amino acids. Germline V CDR1 and CDR2: LGHNA, YSLEER. V was clipped by 0 bases and J by 3 bases, with 9 bases between them. Here the CDR3 DNA reads TGCGCCAGCAGCCAAGAGGCTCTAAGTGGAAACACCATATATTTT. It codes for CASSQEALSGNTIYF.

This clone came up a few times. J is TRBJ2-5 and V is TRBV10-1; no reliable D call. The CDR3 has 13 amino acids. Trimming shortened V by 4 bases and J by 1 base, and 7 bases separated the two germline ends. Germline CDR1 reads WNHNN; CDR2 reads SYGVQD (reference sequence). The CDR3 reads CASSGSSQETQYF. In nucleotides, the CDR3 is TGCGCCAGCAGTGGGTCTTCCCAAGAGACCCAGTACTTC.

This clone was seen a handful of times. V usage is TRBV7-9 and J usage is TRBJ2-2; 8 nucleotides match TRBD1. Germline CDR1 SEHNR, CDR2 FQNEAQ (reference sequence). Trimming cost V 5 bases and J 6 bases; bases outside gene matches: 17. The CDR3 consists of 18 residues. The CDR3 DNA is TGTGCCAGCAGCCCCAGACCCGGACAGGGCGTTAGGTCCGGGGAGCTGTTTTTT. Amino acid sequence: CASSPRPGQGVRSGELFF. Complete variable domain (other parts from reference TRBV7-9 and TRBJ2-2): DTGVSQNPRHKITKRGQNVTFRCDPISEHNRLYWYRQTLGQGPEFLTYFQNEAQLEKSRLLSDRFSAERPKGSFSTLEIQRTEQGDSAMYLCASSPRPGQGVRSGELFFGEGSRLTVL.

This clone was seen only a few times. This chain connects TRBV7-2 to TRBJ2-5; 7 nucleotides agree with TRBD1. Germline V gene sequence: CDR1 SGHTA, CDR2 FQGNSA. J was trimmed by 2 bases and V by 5 bases; bases with no gene match: 8. The CDR3 is made up of 15 amino acids. CDR3 loop: CASSRRPGQQETQYF. The DNA for the CDR3 is TGTGCCAGCAGCCGGCGTCCGGGACAGCAAGAGACCCAGTACTTC.

The chain carries TRBV28 and TRBJ2-2, with D tentatively TRBD2 (6 bases). Trimming took 4 bases from V and 8 from J, leaving 14 bases between them. Germline V lookup: CDR1 MDHEN, CDR2 SYDVKM. The CDR3 covers 14 residues. DNA of the CDR3: TGTGCCAGCAGTTCGGGGACTCCCCGGGGGGAGCTGTTTTTT. Amino acids: CASSSGTPRGELFF.

This clone came up a few times. The chain combines TRBV28 with TRBJ2-1; D unclear. Germline V gene sequence: CDR1 MDHEN, CDR2 SYDVKM. The CDR3 is 16 residues long. The ends were cut back, 4 bases at V and 3 bases at J, with 16 bases in the middle. The CDR3 here is CASSSPWQRGYNEQFF. Here the CDR3 DNA reads TGTGCCAGCAGTTCCCCCTGGCAGCGTGGCTACAATGAGCAGTTCTTC.

This clone was seen only a few times. The V and J genes are TRBV6-5 and TRBJ2-2; 7 nucleotides line up with TRBD2. The germline V gene encodes CDR1 MNHEY and CDR2 SVGAGI. The CDR3 covers 14 residues. Trimming cost V 2 bases and J 4 bases; bases outside gene matches: 1. CDR3 in amino acids: CASSYGGGTGELFF. The CDR3 DNA is TGTGCCAGCAGTTACGGCGGGGGCACCGGGGAGCTGTTTTTT.

A few counts support this clone. This chain uses TRBV7-9 with TRBJ1-4; D is ambiguous. The V and J ends lost 5 bases and 5 bases respectively, with 12 bases between them. This CDR3 spans 14 amino acids. CDR1 and CDR2 from the germline V gene are SEHNR and FQNEAQ (reference sequence). The CDR3 loop reads CASSPHTANEKLFF. CDR3 DNA sequence: TGTGCCAGCAGCCCTCATACGGCGAATGAAAAACTGTTTTTT.

This clone was picked up a small number of times. V gene TRBV6-5 combines with J gene TRBJ1-2; 7 bases match TRBD1. Trimming cost V 0 bases and J 3 bases; bases outside gene matches: 4. This CDR3 spans 15 amino acids. Germline lookup yields CDR1 MNHEY and CDR2 SVGAGI. The DNA for the CDR3 is TGTGCCAGCAGTTACTCTGCTACAGGGGACTATGGCTACACCTTC. Protein product: CASSYSATGDYGYTF.

The chain links TRBV5-4 to TRBJ2-3, with D tentatively TRBD2 (6 bases). The CDR3 length is 16 residues. Germline-derived CDR1 and CDR2 are SGHNT and YYREEE (reference sequence). V dropped 0 bases and J dropped 1 base, with 12 bases sitting between them. The CDR3 DNA reads TGTGCCAGCAGCTTGGGGGTCGGGAGTGGCACAGATACGCAGTATTTT. Translation: CASSLGVGSGTDTQYF.

In this sample, this clone turned up a few times. The gene calls are TRBV6-1 and TRBJ2-4; D perhaps matches TRBD2 (6 bases). Trimming removed 7 bases from V and 0 bases from J, with 13 bases in between. This CDR3 has 15 amino acids. Per germline, CDR1 MNHNS and CDR2 SASEGT. The CDR3 sequence is CASKGPGLAKNIQYF. The CDR3 DNA sequence: TGTGCCAGCAAAGGGCCGGGACTAGCCAAAAACATTCAGTACTTC.

This clone has just a few counts. The rearrangement joins TRBV9 to TRBJ2-3; D gene ambiguous. Germline loops: CDR1 SGDLS, CDR2 YYNGEE. V was cut by 1 base and J by 0 bases, with 12 bases left in between. The CDR3 spans 16 residues. The CDR3 nucleotides read TGTGCCAGCAGCGTATCTGGCGTTCCTAGCACAGATACGCAGTATTTT. Amino acid sequence: CASSVSGVPSTDTQYF.

The chain has TRBV27 and TRBJ1-1; D unresolved. The V gene's germline CDR1 is MNHEY and CDR2 SMNVEV (reference sequence). Trimming took off 5 bases at V and 1 base at J, with 11 bases between the two ends. This CDR3 spans 14 amino acids. CDR3 in DNA: TGTGCCAGCAGTCAGCGCCACAAGAACACTGAAGCTTTCTTT. Protein product: CASSQRHKNTEAFF.

This clone has more than one count but fewer than ten. This CDR3 is also generated by other DNA sequences in the sample. The rearrangement links TRBV20-1 to TRBJ2-1; D is uncertain. The V end lost 6 bases, the J end lost 4 bases, and 4 bases lay between the germline ends. The CDR3 runs to 10 residues. The germline CDR1 and CDR2 sequences are DFQATT and SNEGSKA (reference sequence). The CDR3 region has the DNA TGCAGTGCCAGATACAATGAGCAGTTCTTC. Translation gives CSARYNEQFF.

This clone has more than one count but fewer than ten. The V and J genes are TRBV18 and TRBJ2-7; 8 positions match TRBD1. CDR1 and CDR2 (germline): KGHSH, LQKENI. The J segment lost 7 bases and the V segment lost 4 bases, leaving 9 bases of the junction unmatched. This CDR3 has 14 amino acids. The CDR3 coding sequence is TGTGCCAGCTCACTAGGGCAGGGGGCGAGTGAGCAGTACTTC. It translates to CASSLGQGASEQYF.

The CDR3 region is CASSIKGLEQFF. CDR3 DNA: TGTGCCAGTAGTATCAAAGGGTTGGAACAGTTCTTC. The V gene is TRBV19, the J gene TRBJ2-1; D not resolved. V was trimmed by 3 bases and J by 13 bases, leaving 13 bases between them. Germline assignment: CDR1 LNHDA and CDR2 SQIVND (reference sequence). The CDR3 extends over 12 amino acids.

This clone was detected a few times. The chain has TRBV19 and TRBJ1-5; D uncertain. Germline V gene data show CDR1 as LNHDA and CDR2 as SQIVND (reference sequence). The CDR3 runs 16 residues. Trimming pared 6 bases from V and 2 bases from J, leaving 17 bases between. CDR3 in DNA: TGTGCCAGTAGGAGAACCTTAGTATCTGGCAATCAGCCCCAGCATTTT. As protein: CASRRTLVSGNQPQHF.

The V call is TRBV11-2, the J call TRBJ2-7; tentatively, D is TRBD1 or TRBD2 (5 bases each). The V and J ends lost 4 bases and 4 bases respectively, with 14 bases between them. CDR3 size: 14 residues. Germline values: CDR1 SGHAT, CDR2 FQNNGV. CDR3: CASSSTGTSYEQYF. The CDR3 DNA reads as TGTGCCAGCAGCTCCACGGGGACGAGTTACGAGCAGTACTTC. Combining the CDR3 with reference TRBV11-2 and TRBJ2-7 gives the whole variable domain EAGVAQSPRYKIIEKRQSVAFWCNPISGHATLYWYQQILGQGPKLLIQFQNNGVVDDSQLPKDRFSAERLKGVDSTLKIQPAKLEDSAVYLCASSSTGTSYEQYFGPGTRLTVT.

The chain carries TRBV7-9 and TRBJ2-2, with 11 positions matching TRBD2. Germline trimming cut 3 bases from V and 6 bases from J; bases unmatched to any gene: 6. The germline CDR1 and CDR2 sequences are SEHNR and FQNEAQ (reference sequence). This CDR3 region has 16 residues. CDR3 loop: CASSFMLAGGSGELFF. CDR3 DNA sequence: TGTGCCAGCAGCTTCATGCTAGCGGGAGGCTCCGGGGAGCTGTTTTTT.